Listed below are T cell receptor beta chains from one sample, sequenced in a study of cytomegalovirus exposure and HLA in healthy donors. Only in-frame clones appear in the TCRdb table, and some are missing; sequencing was by immunoSEQ multiplex PCR. This sample yields tens of thousands of clones, of which 60% to 80% are seen a single time; roughly 8% belongs to the top ten. The sequencing input was PBMCs. All receptors derive from a man in his 60s in good health and CMV-seropositive. Both conserved end residues are part of each CDR3. Each record gives: D gene, clone size, V gene, J gene, CDR3 protein, CDR3 DNA. D genes are given only for firm matches. The size entry is marked missing in some rows and otherwise reads once, few, many or a size class.

>TRBD1|.|TRBV7-2|TRBJ2-5
CASRKNRGKTETQYF
TGTGCCAGCAGGAAAAACAGGGGAAAAACGGAGACCCAGTACTTC
>TRBD1|.|TRBV29-1|TRBJ1-1
CSVDTGGWEAFF
TGCAGCGTTGATACAGGGGGTTGGGAAGCTTTCTTT
>.|.|TRBV11-2|TRBJ2-5
CASTRGAGETQYF
TGTGCCAGCACCCGGGGGGCTGGAGAGACCCAGTACTTC
>.|few|TRBV6-1|TRBJ1-2
CASSPDTNGGYTF
TGTGCCAGCAGTCCTGACACCAATGGGGGCTACACCTTC
>TRBD1|.|TRBV4-1|TRBJ1-2
CASTLEWTGGGYGYTF
TGCGCCAGCACCCTCGAATGGACAGGGGGTGGCTATGGCTACACCTTC
>.|.|TRBV6-5|TRBJ2-5
CASSMNRLAQETQYF
TGTGCCAGCAGTATGAACCGGCTAGCCCAAGAGACCCAGTACTTC
>.|few|TRBV7-6|TRBJ2-7
CASSLTYQGSEQYF
TGTGCCAGCAGCCTTACTTATCAGGGATCCGAGCAGTACTTC
>.|.|TRBV6-5|TRBJ1-1
CASSSPGGKNTEAFF
TGTGCCAGCAGCTCCCCCGGGGGTAAGAACACTGAAGCTTTCTTT
>.|.|TRBV6-5|TRBJ2-3
CASSSRGRVTDTQYF
TGTGCCAGCAGTTCTAGGGGAAGGGTCACAGATACGCAGTATTTT
>.|.|TRBV7-9|TRBJ1-2
CASSLNINYGYTF
TGTGCCAGCAGCTTAAACATTAACTATGGCTACACCTTC
>TRBD1|few|TRBV4-1|TRBJ1-2
CASSQGQGAYGYTF
TGCGCCAGCAGCCAAGGACAGGGGGCGTATGGCTACACCTTC